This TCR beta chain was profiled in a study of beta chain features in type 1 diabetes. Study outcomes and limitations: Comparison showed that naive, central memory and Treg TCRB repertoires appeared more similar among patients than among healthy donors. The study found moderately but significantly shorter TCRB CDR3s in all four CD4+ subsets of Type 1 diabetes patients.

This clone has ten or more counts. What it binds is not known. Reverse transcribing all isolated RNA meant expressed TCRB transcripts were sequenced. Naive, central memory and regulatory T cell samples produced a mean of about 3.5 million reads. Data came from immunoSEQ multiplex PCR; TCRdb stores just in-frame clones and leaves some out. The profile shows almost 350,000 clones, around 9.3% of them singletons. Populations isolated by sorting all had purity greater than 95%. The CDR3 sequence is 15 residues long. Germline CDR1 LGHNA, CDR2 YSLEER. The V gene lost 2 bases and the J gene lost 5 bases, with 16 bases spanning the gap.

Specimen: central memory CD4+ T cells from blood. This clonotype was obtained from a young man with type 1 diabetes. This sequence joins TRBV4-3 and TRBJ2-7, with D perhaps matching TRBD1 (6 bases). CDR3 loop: CASSQQSGTQDEQYF. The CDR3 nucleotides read TGCGCCAGCAGCCAACAATCCGGGACACAGGACGAGCAGTACTTC.